The rows below give T cell receptor beta chains drawn from one sample of a study of blood T cell repertoires in COVID-19. Some clones are missing from TCRdb's copy, which holds only in-frame ones; the method was immunoSEQ multiplex PCR. The data show around 99,000 clones, approximately 87% seen once. The material sequenced was peripheral blood. These TCRs come from a woman aged 45-59 years with acute or convalescent COVID-19. The conserved cysteine and the conserved F or W are not part of the CDR3 here. Each record gives: V gene, CDR3 length, J gene, CDR3 protein.

>TRBV5-4|15|TRBJ2-5
ASSLGIDRGLQETQY
>TRBV28|13|TRBJ2-3
ASSRLADATDTQY
>TRBV5-1|11|TRBJ1-1
ASSLTGNTEAF
>TRBV12-3/TRBV12-4|11|TRBJ1-2
ASSLGQGYGYT
>TRBV19|13|TRBJ2-7
ASSITGLAKNEQY
>TRBV5-1|12|TRBJ1-1
ASRVGDSNTEAF
>TRBV28|12|TRBJ1-4
ASQTGGGSEKLF
>TRBV30|11|TRBJ1-2
AWSVGGAGGYT
>TRBV28|13|TRBJ1-1
ASSLLLRGDSGAF
>TRBV19|10|TRBJ1-1
ASKYRGTEAF
>TRBV18|13|TRBJ1-1
ASSPNLWRDTEAF
>TRBV7-9|11|TRBJ1-1
ASSPQGNTEAF
>TRBV2|18|TRBJ2-2
ASSVGPPSLAGALTGELF
>TRBV18|13|TRBJ1-1
ASSPPGGKNTEAF